This TCR beta chain was captured in a study of metastatic and nonmetastatic thyroid tumors. The overall study: Samples came from malignant and benign thyroid patients, and repertoires were compared across blood and tumor or nodule tissue.

This clone is labeled as medium-sized (0.01 to 0.1%). Trimming left V 3 bases short and J 0 bases short, with 15 bases between. The CDR3 spans 16 residues. The germline CDR1 and CDR2 sequences are DFQATT and SNEGSKA (reference sequence). Until they underwent thyroid surgery, no patient had received any treatment. TCRdb reprocessed the PCR reads using MiXCR. The sample lists some 20,000 clones, over 20% occurring once. V gene TRBV20-1 combines with J gene TRBJ1-3; D is unresolved. The sample comprised adjacent normal tissue. The sequence was collected from a female donor with papillary thyroid cancer or a benign thyroid nodule (not recorded which). Some clones in this sample may be carry-over from other donors' samples. The CDR3: CSASPRLGYSGNTIYF. In DNA, the CDR3 is TGCAGTGCTAGCCCGAGGCTGGGGTACTCTGGAAACACCATATATTTT.